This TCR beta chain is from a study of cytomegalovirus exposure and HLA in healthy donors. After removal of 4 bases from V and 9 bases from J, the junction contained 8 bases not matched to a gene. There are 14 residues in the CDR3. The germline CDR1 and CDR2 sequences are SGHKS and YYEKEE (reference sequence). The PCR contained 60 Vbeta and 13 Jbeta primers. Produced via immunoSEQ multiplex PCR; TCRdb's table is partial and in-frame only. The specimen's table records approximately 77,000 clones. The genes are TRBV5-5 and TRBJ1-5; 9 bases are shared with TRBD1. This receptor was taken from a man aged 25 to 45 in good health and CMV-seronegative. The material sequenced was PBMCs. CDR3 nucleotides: TGTGCCAGCAGCAGAAACAGGGGGCAGGGGCCCCAGCATTTT. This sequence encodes CASSRNRGQGPQHF.